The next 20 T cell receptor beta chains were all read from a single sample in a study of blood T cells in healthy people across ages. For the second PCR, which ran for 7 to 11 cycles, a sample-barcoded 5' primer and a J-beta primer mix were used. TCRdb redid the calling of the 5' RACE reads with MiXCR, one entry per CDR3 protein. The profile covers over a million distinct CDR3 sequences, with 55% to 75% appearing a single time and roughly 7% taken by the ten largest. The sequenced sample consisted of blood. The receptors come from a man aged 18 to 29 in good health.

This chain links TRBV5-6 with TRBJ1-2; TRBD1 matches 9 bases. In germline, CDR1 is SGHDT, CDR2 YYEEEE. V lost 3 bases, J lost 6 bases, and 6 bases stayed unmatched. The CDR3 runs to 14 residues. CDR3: CASSSETGGDGYTF. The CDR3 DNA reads TGTGCCAGCAGCTCGGAGACAGGGGGGGATGGCTACACCTTC.

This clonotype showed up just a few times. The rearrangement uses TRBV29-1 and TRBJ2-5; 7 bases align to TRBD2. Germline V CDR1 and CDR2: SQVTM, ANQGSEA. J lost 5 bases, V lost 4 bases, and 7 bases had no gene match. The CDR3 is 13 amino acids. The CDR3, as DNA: TGCAGCGTTGCAACGGGAGGTGGGGAGACCCAGTACTTC. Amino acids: CSVATGGGETQYF.

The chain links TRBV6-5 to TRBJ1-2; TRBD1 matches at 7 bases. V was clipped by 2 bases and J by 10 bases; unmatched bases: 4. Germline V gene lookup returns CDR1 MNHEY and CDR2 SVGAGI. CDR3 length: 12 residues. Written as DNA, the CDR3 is TGTGCCAGCAGTTACATGGGGACAGTCTACACCTTC. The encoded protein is CASSYMGTVYTF.

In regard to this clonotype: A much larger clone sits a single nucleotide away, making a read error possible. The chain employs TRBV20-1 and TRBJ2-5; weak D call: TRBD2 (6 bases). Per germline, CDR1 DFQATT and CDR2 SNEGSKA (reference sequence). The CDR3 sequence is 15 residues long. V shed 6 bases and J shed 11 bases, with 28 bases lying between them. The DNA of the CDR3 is TGCAGTGCGGAGGGGCGGCAGGGAACGGTCAATGAGCAGTACTTC. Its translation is CSAEGRQGTVNEQYF.

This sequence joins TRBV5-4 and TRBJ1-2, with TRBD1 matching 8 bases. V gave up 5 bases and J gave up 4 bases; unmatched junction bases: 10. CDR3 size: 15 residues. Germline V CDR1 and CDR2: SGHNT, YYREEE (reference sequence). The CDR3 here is CASSPGQGSPYGYTF. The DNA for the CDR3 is TGTGCCAGCAGTCCCGGACAGGGAAGTCCCTATGGCTACACCTTC.

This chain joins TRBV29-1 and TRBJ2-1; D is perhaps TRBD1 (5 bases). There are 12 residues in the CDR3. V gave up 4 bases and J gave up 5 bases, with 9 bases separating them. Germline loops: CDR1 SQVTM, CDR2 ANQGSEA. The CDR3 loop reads CSVARVNNEQFF. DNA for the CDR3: TGCAGCGTTGCCAGGGTTAACAATGAGCAGTTCTTC.

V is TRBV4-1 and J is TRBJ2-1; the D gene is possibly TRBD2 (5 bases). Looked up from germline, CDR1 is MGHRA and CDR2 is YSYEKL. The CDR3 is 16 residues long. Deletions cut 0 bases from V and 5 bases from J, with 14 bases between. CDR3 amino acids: CASSQDPGLANNEQFF. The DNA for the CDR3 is TGCGCCAGCAGCCAAGACCCTGGACTGGCCAACAATGAGCAGTTCTTC.

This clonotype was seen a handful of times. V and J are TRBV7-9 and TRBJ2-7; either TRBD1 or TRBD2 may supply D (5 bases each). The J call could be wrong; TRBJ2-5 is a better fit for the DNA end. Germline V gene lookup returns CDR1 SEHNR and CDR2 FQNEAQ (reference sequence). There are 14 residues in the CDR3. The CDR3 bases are TGTGCCAGCAGCTTAGTCCAGGGAGAAGAGACCCAGTACTTC. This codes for CASSLVQGEETQYF.

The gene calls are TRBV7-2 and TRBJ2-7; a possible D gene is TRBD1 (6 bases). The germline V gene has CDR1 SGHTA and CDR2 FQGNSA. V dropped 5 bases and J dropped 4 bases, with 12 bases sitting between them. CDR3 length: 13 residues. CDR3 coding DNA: TGTGCCAGCAGCCATACAGGGATATACGAGCAGTACTTC. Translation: CASSHTGIYEQYF. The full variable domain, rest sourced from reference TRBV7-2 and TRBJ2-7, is GAGVSQSPSNKVTEKGKDVELRCDPISGHTALYWYRQSLGQGLEFLIYFQGNSAPDKSGLPSDRFSAERTGGSVSTLTIQRTQQEDSAVYLCASSHTGIYEQYFGPGTRLTVT.

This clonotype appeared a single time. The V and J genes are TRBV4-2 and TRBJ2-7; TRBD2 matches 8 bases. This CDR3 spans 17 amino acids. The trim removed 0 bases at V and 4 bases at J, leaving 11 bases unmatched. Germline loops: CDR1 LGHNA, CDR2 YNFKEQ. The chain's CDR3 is CASSQEGGRAGVYEQYF. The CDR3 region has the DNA TGTGCCAGCAGCCAAGAAGGGGGACGAGCGGGAGTTTACGAGCAGTACTTC.

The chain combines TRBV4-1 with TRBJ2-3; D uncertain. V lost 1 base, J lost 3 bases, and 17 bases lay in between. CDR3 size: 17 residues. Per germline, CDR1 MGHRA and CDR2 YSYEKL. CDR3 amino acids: CASSQVDLGFVTDTQYF. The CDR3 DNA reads TGCGCCAGCAGCCAAGTTGACCTAGGTTTTGTGACAGATACGCAGTATTTT.

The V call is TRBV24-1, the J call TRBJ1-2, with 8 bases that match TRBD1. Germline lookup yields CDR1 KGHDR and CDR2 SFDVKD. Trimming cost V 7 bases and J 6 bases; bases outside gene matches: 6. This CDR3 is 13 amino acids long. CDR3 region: CATRRTGMDGYTF. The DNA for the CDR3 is TGTGCCACCAGACGGACAGGGATGGATGGCTACACCTTC.

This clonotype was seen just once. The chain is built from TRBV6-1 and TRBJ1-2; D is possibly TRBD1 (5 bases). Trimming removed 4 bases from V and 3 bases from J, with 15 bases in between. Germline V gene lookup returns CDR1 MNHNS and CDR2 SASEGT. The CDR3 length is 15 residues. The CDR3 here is CASSAVGGFDYGYTF. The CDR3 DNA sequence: TGTGCCAGCAGTGCCGTCGGGGGATTTGACTATGGCTACACCTTC.

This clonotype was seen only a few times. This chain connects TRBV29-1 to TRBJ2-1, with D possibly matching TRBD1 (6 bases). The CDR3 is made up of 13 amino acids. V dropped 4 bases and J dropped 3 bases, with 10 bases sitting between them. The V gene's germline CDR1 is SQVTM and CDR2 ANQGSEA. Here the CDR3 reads CSVAEDSYNEQFF. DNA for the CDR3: TGCAGCGTTGCCGAGGACAGCTACAATGAGCAGTTCTTC.

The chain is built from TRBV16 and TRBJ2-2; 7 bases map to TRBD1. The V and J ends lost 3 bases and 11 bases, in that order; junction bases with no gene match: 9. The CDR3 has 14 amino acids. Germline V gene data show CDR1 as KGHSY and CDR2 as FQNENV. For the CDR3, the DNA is TGTGCCAGCAGCCAGGAGACAGGGACGAATGAGCTGTTTTTT. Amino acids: CASSQETGTNELFF.

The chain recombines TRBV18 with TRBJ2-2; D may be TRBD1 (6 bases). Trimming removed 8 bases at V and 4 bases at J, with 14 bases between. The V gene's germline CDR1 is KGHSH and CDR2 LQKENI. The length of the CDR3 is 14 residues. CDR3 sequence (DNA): TGTGCCAGCCTCCACAGGGATCCCACCGGGGAGCTGTTTTTT. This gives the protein CASLHRDPTGELFF.

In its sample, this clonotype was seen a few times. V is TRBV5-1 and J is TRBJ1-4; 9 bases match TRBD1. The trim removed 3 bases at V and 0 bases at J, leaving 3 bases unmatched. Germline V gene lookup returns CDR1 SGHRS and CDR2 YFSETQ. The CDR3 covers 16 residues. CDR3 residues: CASSSGTGSTNEKLFF. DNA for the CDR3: TGCGCCAGCAGCTCCGGGACAGGGTCAACTAATGAAAAACTGTTTTTT.

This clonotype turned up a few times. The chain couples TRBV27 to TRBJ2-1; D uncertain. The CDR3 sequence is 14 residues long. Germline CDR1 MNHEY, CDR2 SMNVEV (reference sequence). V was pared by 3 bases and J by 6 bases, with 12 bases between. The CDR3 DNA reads TGTGCCAGCAGTTTCCCCGAGAGAAGCAATGAGCAGTTCTTC. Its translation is CASSFPERSNEQFF.

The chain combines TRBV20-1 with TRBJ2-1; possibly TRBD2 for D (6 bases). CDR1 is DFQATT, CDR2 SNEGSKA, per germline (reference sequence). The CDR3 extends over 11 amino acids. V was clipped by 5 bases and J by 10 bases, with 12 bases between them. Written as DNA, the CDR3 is TGCAGTGCTCTGGACTACCCGGAGCAGTTCTTC. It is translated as CSALDYPEQFF.

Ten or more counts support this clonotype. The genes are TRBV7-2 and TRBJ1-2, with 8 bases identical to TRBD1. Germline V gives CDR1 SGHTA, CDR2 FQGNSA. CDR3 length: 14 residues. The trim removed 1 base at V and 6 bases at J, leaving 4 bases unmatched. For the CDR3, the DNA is TGTGCCAGCAGCTTAGGGACAGGGTATGATGGCTACACCTTC. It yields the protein CASSLGTGYDGYTF.